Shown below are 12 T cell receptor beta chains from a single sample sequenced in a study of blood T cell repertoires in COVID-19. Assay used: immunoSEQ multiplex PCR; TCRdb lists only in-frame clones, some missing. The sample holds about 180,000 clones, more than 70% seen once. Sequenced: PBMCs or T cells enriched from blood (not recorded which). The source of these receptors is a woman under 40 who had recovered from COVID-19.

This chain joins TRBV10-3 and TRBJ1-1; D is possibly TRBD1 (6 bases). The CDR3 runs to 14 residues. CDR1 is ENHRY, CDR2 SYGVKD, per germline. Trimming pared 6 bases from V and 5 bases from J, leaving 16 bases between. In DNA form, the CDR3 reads TGTGCCATCAGAATGGGGCAGGGGCCAACTGAAGCTTTCTTT. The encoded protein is CAIRMGQGPTEAFF.

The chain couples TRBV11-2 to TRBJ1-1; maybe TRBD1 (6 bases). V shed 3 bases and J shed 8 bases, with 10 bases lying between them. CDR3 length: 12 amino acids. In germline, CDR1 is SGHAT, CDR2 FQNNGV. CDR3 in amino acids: CASSFHRVEAFF. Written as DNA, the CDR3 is TGTGCCAGCAGCTTCCACAGGGTCGAAGCTTTCTTT.

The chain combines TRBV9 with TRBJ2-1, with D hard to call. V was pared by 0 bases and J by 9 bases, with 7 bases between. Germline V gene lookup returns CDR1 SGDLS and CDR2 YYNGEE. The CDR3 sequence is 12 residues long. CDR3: CASSVGVGEQFF. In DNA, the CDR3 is TGTGCCAGCAGCGTAGGCGTTGGTGAGCAGTTCTTC.

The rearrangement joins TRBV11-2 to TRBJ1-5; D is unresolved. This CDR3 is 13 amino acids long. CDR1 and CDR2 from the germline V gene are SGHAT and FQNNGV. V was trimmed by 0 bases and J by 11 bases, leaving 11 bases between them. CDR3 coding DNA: TGTGCCAGCAGCTTAGAGCCCGGGAGGTCCCAGCATTTT. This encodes CASSLEPGRSQHF.

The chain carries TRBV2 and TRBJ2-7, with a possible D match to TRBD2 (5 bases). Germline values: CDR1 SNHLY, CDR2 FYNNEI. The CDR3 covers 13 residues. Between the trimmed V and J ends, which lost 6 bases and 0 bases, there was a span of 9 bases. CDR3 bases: TGTGCCAGCAGCGCCAGCGGCTCCTACGAGCAGTACTTC. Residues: CASSASGSYEQYF.

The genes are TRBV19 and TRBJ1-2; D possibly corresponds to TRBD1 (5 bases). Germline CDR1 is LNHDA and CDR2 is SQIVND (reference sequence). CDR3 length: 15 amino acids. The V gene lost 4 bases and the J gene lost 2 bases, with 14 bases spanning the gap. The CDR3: CASSSLGGENYGYTF. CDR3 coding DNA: TGTGCCAGTAGTAGCCTAGGAGGGGAGAACTATGGCTACACCTTC.

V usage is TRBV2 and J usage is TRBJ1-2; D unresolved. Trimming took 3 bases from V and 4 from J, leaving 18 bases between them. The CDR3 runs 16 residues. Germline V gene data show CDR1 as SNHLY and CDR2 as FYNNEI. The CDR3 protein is CASSEAPSGLSYGYTF. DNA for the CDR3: TGTGCCAGCAGTGAGGCCCCCTCGGGGTTGTCCTATGGCTACACCTTC.

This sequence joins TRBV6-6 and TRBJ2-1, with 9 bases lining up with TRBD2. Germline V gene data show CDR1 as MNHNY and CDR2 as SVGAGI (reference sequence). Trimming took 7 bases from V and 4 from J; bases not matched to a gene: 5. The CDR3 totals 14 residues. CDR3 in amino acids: CASILAGTYNEQFF. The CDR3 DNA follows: TGTGCCAGCATCCTAGCGGGGACTTACAATGAGCAGTTCTTC.

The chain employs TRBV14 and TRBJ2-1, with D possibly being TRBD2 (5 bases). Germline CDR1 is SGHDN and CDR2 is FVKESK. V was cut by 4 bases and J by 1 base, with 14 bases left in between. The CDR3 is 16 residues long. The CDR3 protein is CASSLRESLSYNEQFF. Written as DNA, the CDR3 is TGTGCCAGCAGCCTAAGGGAGTCCCTATCCTACAATGAGCAGTTCTTC. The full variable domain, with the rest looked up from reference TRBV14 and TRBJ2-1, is EAGVTQFPSHSVIEKGQTVTLRCDPISGHDNLYWYRRVMGKEIKFLLHFVKESKQDESGMPNNRFLAERTGGTYSTLKVQPAELEDSGVYFCASSLRESLSYNEQFFGPGTRLTVL.

CDR3 sequence: CASSYSPSSYNEQFF. The CDR3 DNA is TGTGCCAGCAGTTATAGCCCGAGCTCCTACAATGAGCAGTTCTTC. The chain links TRBV6-5 to TRBJ2-1; no definite D call. Per germline, CDR1 MNHEY and CDR2 SVGAGI. Trimming stripped 3 bases from V and 0 bases from J, with 9 bases between. The CDR3 runs to 15 residues.

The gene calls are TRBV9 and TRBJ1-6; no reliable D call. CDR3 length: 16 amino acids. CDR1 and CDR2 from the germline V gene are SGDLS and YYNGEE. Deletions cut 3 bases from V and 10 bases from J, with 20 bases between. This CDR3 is CASSENYLGAGSPLHF. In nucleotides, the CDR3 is TGTGCCAGCAGCGAAAACTACCTGGGCGCGGGGTCACCCCTCCACTTT. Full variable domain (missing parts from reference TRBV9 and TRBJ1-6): DSGVTQTPKHLITATGQRVTLRCSPRSGDLSVYWYQQSLDQGLQFLIQYYNGEERAKGNILERFSAQQFPDLHSELNLSSLELGDSALYFCASSENYLGAGSPLHFGNGTRLTVT.

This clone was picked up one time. The CDR3 protein is CASGSLGLAGGVYNEQFF. The CDR3 coding sequence is TGTGCTAGTGGTTCCTTAGGACTAGCGGGGGGCGTCTACAATGAGCAGTTCTTC. The genes are TRBV12-5 and TRBJ2-1; 14 nucleotides line up with TRBD2. The CDR3 extends over 18 amino acids. CDR1 is LGHNT and CDR2 is FRNRAP in the germline V gene. J was trimmed by 3 bases and V by 4 bases; bases with no gene match: 8.